Each of the 17 T cell receptor beta chains below was sequenced from the same sample in a study of blood T cell repertoires in COVID-19. Method: immunoSEQ multiplex PCR; TCRdb's copy keeps in-frame clones and lacks some. The data show around 100,000 clones, roughly 80% seen once. Sequencing was done on a sample of peripheral blood. The receptors shown here come from a man aged 45 to 65 with acute or convalescent COVID-19.

The chain carries TRBV19 and TRBJ2-3, with 12 bases matching TRBD2. Trimming removed 7 bases from V and 6 bases from J; junction bases left unmatched: 8. There are 15 residues in the CDR3. Per the germline V gene, CDR1 is LNHDA and CDR2 is SQIVND (reference sequence). The CDR3 loop reads CASKPTSGGFDTQYF. In DNA, the CDR3 is TGTGCCAGTAAACCGACTAGCGGGGGTTTCGATACGCAGTATTTT.

The V call is TRBV6-5, the J call TRBJ2-3, with D possibly TRBD2 on 6 matching bases. Per the germline V gene, CDR1 is MNHEY and CDR2 is SVGAGI. V shed 6 bases and J shed 11 bases, with 18 bases lying between them. The CDR3 extends over 13 amino acids. In DNA form, the CDR3 reads TGTGCCAGCAGCTTGCCCGGGACTGCCGAGCAGTATTTT. Translated: CASSLPGTAEQYF.

This chain links TRBV15 with TRBJ1-5, with 7 bases identical to TRBD1. The length of the CDR3 is 15 residues. V gave up 3 bases and J gave up 3 bases; unmatched junction bases: 5. Germline CDR1 is LNHNV and CDR2 is YYDKDF (reference sequence). The CDR3 DNA reads as TGTGCCACCAGCAGGAGACAGGGTTCCAATCAGCCCCAGCATTTT. It is translated as CATSRRQGSNQPQHF.

V is TRBV5-1 and J is TRBJ1-1; TRBD1 is a possible D gene (5 bases). Germline V gene lookup returns CDR1 SGHRS and CDR2 YFSETQ. V was cut by 2 bases and J by 1 base, with 6 bases left in between. The CDR3 runs to 13 residues. The CDR3 sequence: CASSFTGNTEAFF. The CDR3 region has the DNA TGCGCCAGCAGCTTCACAGGGAACACTGAAGCTTTCTTT.

The V call is TRBV5-5, the J call TRBJ2-2; TRBD1 might be the D (6 bases). This CDR3 comprises 20 residues. CDR1 and CDR2 (germline): SGHKS, YYEKEE (reference sequence). Trimming shortened V by 1 base and J by 1 base, and 23 bases separated the two germline ends. This CDR3 reads CASSLTPPTYRVENTGELFF. In nucleotides, the CDR3 is TGTGCCAGCAGCTTGACCCCTCCGACTTACAGGGTGGAGAACACCGGGGAGCTGTTTTTT.

This clone occurred a few times. This rearrangement joins TRBV28 to TRBJ2-7; 11 bases agree with TRBD2. Germline CDR1 and CDR2: MDHEN and SYDVKM. The V gene end was trimmed by 4 bases and the J gene end by 4 bases; junction bases not matched to a gene: 6. This CDR3 comprises 15 residues. DNA of the CDR3: TGTGCCAGCAGTTATAGCGGGGGGGCGGTTTACGAGCAGTACTTC. Its translation is CASSYSGGAVYEQYF.

The chain recombines TRBV5-6 with TRBJ2-1; 8 nucleotides match TRBD1. Trimming took 0 bases from V and 4 from J; bases not matched to a gene: 6. Germline CDR1 is SGHDT and CDR2 is YYEEEE. The CDR3 loop spans 16 amino acids. The CDR3: CASSLVLTGGYNEQFF. DNA of the CDR3: TGTGCCAGCAGCTTGGTGTTAACAGGGGGTTACAATGAGCAGTTCTTC.

The chain recombines TRBV3-1 (or the pseudogene TRBV3-2) with TRBJ2-1, with D possibly TRBD1 on 5 matching bases. The CDR3 spans 13 residues. In germline, CDR1 is LGHDT, CDR2 YNNKEL (reference sequence). V was pared by 0 bases and J by 14 bases, with 14 bases between. CDR3 in amino acids: CASSQDGAKLEFF. The CDR3 DNA is TGTGCCAGCAGCCAAGATGGGGCCAAATTGGAGTTCTTC.

This clone was picked up one time. This chain joins TRBV10-1 and TRBJ2-7; D might be TRBD2 (6 bases). The CDR3 has 15 residues. Between the trimmed V and J ends, which lost 0 bases and 5 bases, there was a span of 14 bases. The germline V gene has CDR1 WNHNN and CDR2 SYGVQD (reference sequence). CDR3 bases: TGCGCCAGCAGTGAGTCGAGGGAGGTGCGGAACGAGCAGTACTTC. This gives the protein CASSESREVRNEQYF.

V usage is TRBV2 and J usage is TRBJ1-5, with 9 positions matching TRBD1. The length of the CDR3 is 15 residues. Unmatched junction bases numbered 5, after V lost 6 bases and J lost 2 bases. Germline assignment: CDR1 SNHLY and CDR2 FYNNEI. DNA for the CDR3: TGTGCCAGCAGCCTCCGGACAGGGGGCAATCAGCCCCAGCATTTT. Translation: CASSLRTGGNQPQHF.

This clone has more than one count but fewer than ten. The chain uses TRBV4-1 and TRBJ2-1; 7 bases match TRBD2. The germline V gene encodes CDR1 MGHRA and CDR2 YSYEKL. CDR3 length: 17 amino acids. V shed 0 bases, J shed 3 bases, and the junction held 8 bases outside the gene matches. The chain's CDR3 is CASSQDGPSGYYNEQFF. The CDR3 nucleotides are TGCGCCAGCAGCCAAGATGGGCCTAGCGGATACTACAATGAGCAGTTCTTC.

The chain links TRBV18 to TRBJ1-3; 7 bases align to TRBD1. The CDR3 runs to 14 residues. Germline CDR1 reads KGHSH; CDR2 reads LQKENI. Trimming took 5 bases from V and 4 from J; bases not matched to a gene: 5. The CDR3 loop is CASSTGTVGNTIYF. The CDR3 DNA reads as TGTGCCAGCTCAACCGGGACAGTCGGAAACACCATATATTTT.

The J gene is TRBJ2-3, the V gene TRBV9; D gene uncertain. Trimming stripped 3 bases from V and 3 bases from J, with 11 bases between. CDR3 length: 14 amino acids. Germline lookup yields CDR1 SGDLS and CDR2 YYNGEE. The CDR3 region is CASSAQVTTDTQYF. DNA for the CDR3: TGTGCCAGCAGCGCCCAGGTTACGACAGATACGCAGTATTTT.

V and J are TRBV28 and TRBJ2-3; D gene unclear. Per the germline V gene, CDR1 is MDHEN and CDR2 is SYDVKM. The V gene lost 8 bases and the J gene lost 1 base, with 19 bases spanning the gap. The CDR3 covers 16 residues. The CDR3 spells CASHLSAGSRTDTQYF. The CDR3 DNA sequence: TGTGCCAGCCATCTCTCCGCCGGGTCGCGCACAGATACGCAGTATTTT. The full variable domain, its missing parts supplied by reference TRBV28 and TRBJ2-3, is DVKVTQSSRYLVKRTGEKVFLECVQDMDHENMFWYRQDPGLGLRLIYFSYDVKMKEKGDIPEGYSVSREKKERFSLILESASTNQTSMYLCASHLSAGSRTDTQYFGPGTRLTVL.

The V gene is TRBV5-1, the J gene TRBJ2-3; 16 positions agree with TRBD2. With V trimmed by 3 bases and J by 1 base, 5 bases remained unmatched. The CDR3 is 18 amino acids. Germline values: CDR1 SGHRS, CDR2 YFSETQ. CDR3 DNA: TGCGCCAGCAGCTCCGGGACTAGCGGGGGGGCCGGCACAGATACGCAGTATTTT. Translating gives CASSSGTSGGAGTDTQYF.

The chain uses TRBV5-6 and TRBJ1-1, with 7 bases aligning to TRBD1. Trimming at V came to 4 bases and at J to 3 bases, leaving 3 bases not matched to a gene. Germline V gene lookup returns CDR1 SGHDT and CDR2 YYEEEE. This CDR3 has 13 amino acids. In DNA form, the CDR3 reads TGTGCCAGCAGCGGTGACAGGGACACTGAAGCTTTCTTT. Its protein is CASSGDRDTEAFF.

This clone has just one count. The rearrangement uses TRBV5-1 and TRBJ1-1, with D hard to call. Trimming removed 0 bases at V and 10 bases at J, with 10 bases between. This CDR3 has 12 amino acids. Per the germline V gene, CDR1 is SGHRS and CDR2 is YFSETQ. CDR3 protein: CASSLDSSSAFF. CDR3 DNA: TGCGCCAGCAGCTTGGACAGCAGCTCAGCTTTCTTT.